These T cell receptor beta chains were read from a single sample in a study of CD8 T cells in ankylosing spondylitis. MiXCR, applied by TCRdb to the 5' RACE reads, yields one record per CDR3 protein. The data hold tens of thousands of distinct CDR3 sequences, with roughly 27% observed a single time. The sample comprised blood, either unsorted or a sorted T cell fraction (not recorded which). Source of these receptors: a male donor with ankylosing spondylitis or in good health (not recorded which). CDR3s include the opening cysteine and the closing phenylalanine or tryptophan. A D gene is named only where the DNA matches it firmly. Expanded clones get a size class; other rows say once, few or many, or leave the size out.

clone_size	v_call	j_call	d_call	cdr3_nt	cdr3_aa
few	TRBV29-1	TRBJ2-6	NA	TGCAGCGTTGTGGCAGGGGTTGGGGCCAACGTCCTGACTTTC	CSVVAGVGANVLTF
NA	TRBV20-1	TRBJ1-1	TRBD1	TGCAGTGCTAGAGGACAGGGGGACACTGAAGCTTTCTTT	CSARGQGDTEAFF
NA	TRBV20-1	TRBJ2-1	NA	TGCAGTGCTAACGAGGTCACTGAGCAGTTCTTC	CSANEVTEQFF
NA	TRBV27	TRBJ2-7	TRBD2	TGTGCCAGCAGTTTCAGCGGGGGTACCTACGAGCAGTACTTC	CASSFSGGTYEQYF
few	TRBV20-1	TRBJ2-1	TRBD2	TGCAGTGCTAGAGATGTTAGCGGGAGCCCCTACAATGAGCAGTTCTTC	CSARDVSGSPYNEQFF
few	TRBV28	TRBJ1-1	NA	TGTGCCAGCATTTCCGGCGGGAGGGGCACCACTGAAGCTTTCTTT	CASISGGRGTTEAFF
NA	TRBV5-1	TRBJ2-3	TRBD1	TGCGCCAGCAGCTTCCGACAGGGCTACACAGATACGCAGTATTTT	CASSFRQGYTDTQYF
NA	TRBV20-1	TRBJ2-1	TRBD2	TGCAGTGCTAGAAACCAGCGGGGGGGGAATGAGCAGTTCTTC	CSARNQRGGNEQFF
few	TRBV18	TRBJ1-5	NA	TGTGCCAGCTCGAAATCGGGGAGCAATCAGCCCCAGCATTTT	CASSKSGSNQPQHF
few	TRBV7-9	TRBJ2-1	NA	TGTGCCAGCAGCCCCCCTGGTGGGAGCTCCTACAATGAGCAGTTCTTC	CASSPPGGSSYNEQFF
NA	TRBV20-1	TRBJ2-2	NA	TGCAGTGCTAGAGTGACAGCCACCGGGGAGCTGTTTTTT	CSARVTATGELFF
few	TRBV27	TRBJ1-5	TRBD1	TGTGCCAGCAGTTTCCGGGACAGGGGGCGAAATCAGCCCCAGCATTTT	CASSFRDRGRNQPQHF
few	TRBV15	TRBJ1-2	NA	TGTGCCACCAGCAGAGAGGGGGATGTGGACTATGGCTACACCTTC	CATSREGDVDYGYTF
NA	TRBV5-1	TRBJ1-6	TRBD1	TGCGCCAGCAGCGAAATATACAGGGGCGCCGATAATTCACCCCTCCACTTT	CASSEIYRGADNSPLHF
many	TRBV5-1	TRBJ2-7	TRBD2	TGCGCCAGCAGCTTGTCGGCTAGCGGGATACGGCAGAACGAGCAGTACTTC	CASSLSASGIRQNEQYF
few	TRBV20-1	TRBJ2-3	TRBD2	TGCAGTGCCGCTAGCGGGGGGGCAGATACGCAGTATTTT	CSAASGGADTQYF
NA	TRBV5-1	TRBJ2-1	TRBD1	TGCGCCAGCAGCTTGCTAATGACAGGGGCAAATGAGCAGTTCTTC	CASSLLMTGANEQFF
NA	TRBV27	TRBJ2-5	TRBD2	TGTGCCAGCAGTGCATCGACTAGCGGGGTTAAAGAGACCCAGTACTTC	CASSASTSGVKETQYF
many	TRBV24-1	TRBJ2-1	TRBD2	TGTGCCACCAGTGACTCAACTAGCGGCTCCTACAATGAGCAGTTCTTC	CATSDSTSGSYNEQFF
NA	TRBV7-3	TRBJ1-2	NA	TGTGCCAGCAGCTCCCGGCCGGACTATGGCTACACCTTC	CASSSRPDYGYTF
NA	TRBV9	TRBJ1-5	NA	TGTGCCAGCAGCGTAGTCCAGGCAGTTAATAGCAATCAGCCCCAGCATTTT	CASSVVQAVNSNQPQHF
NA	TRBV10-3	TRBJ2-5	NA	TGTGCCATCAGTGAGGCCCGCGAAGAGACCCAGTACTTC	CAISEAREETQYF